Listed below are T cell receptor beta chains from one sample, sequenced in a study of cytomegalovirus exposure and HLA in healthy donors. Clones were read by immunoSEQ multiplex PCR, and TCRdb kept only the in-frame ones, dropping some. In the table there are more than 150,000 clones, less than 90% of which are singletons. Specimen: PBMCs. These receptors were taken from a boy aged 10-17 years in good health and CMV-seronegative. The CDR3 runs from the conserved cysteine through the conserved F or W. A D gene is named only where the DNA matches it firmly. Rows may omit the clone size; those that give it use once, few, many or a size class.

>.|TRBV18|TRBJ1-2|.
CASSPSTGARGYTF
TGTGCCAGCTCACCCTCGACAGGAGCAAGAGGCTACACCTTC
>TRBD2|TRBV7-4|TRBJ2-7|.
CASSLGLAGRKYF
TGTGCCAGCAGCTTGGGACTAGCGGGAAGGAAGTACTTC
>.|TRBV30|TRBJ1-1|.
CAWRPPTGKAFF
TGTGCCTGGAGACCCCCGACGGGGAAAGCTTTCTTT
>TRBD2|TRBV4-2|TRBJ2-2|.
CASSRPAGGDTGELFF
TGTGCCAGCAGCCGGCCGGCGGGAGGGGACACCGGGGAGCTGTTTTTT
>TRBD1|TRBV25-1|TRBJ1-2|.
CASIPRGQGYGYTF
TGTGCCAGCATTCCCCGGGGACAGGGCTATGGCTACACCTTC
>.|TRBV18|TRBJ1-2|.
CASSPVPRQHYGYTF
TGTGCCAGCTCACCAGTTCCGCGACAGCACTATGGCTACACCTTC
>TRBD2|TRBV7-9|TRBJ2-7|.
CASSSVAGGPYEQYF
TGTGCCAGCAGCTCCGTAGCGGGAGGGCCCTACGAGCAGTACTTC
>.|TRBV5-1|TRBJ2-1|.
CASKVEPVYNEQFF
TGCGCCAGCAAAGTAGAGCCTGTCTACAATGAGCAGTTCTTC
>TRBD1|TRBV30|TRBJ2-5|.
CAWRGISGQGFEKTRYF
TGTGCCTGGAGGGGAATTTCGGGACAGGGTTTTGAGAAGACCCGGTACTTC
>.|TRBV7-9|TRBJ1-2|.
CASSLAGGTGSYGYTF
TGTGCCAGCAGCTTAGCTGGTGGTACAGGGTCCTATGGCTACACCTTC
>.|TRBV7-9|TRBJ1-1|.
CASSLVRGQHTEAFF
TGTGCCAGCAGCTTAGTACGAGGCCAACACACTGAAGCTTTCTTT
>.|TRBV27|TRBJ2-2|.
CASSELHRELFF
TGTGCCAGCAGCGAACTCCACCGGGAGCTGTTTTTT
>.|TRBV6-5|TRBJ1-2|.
CASTGGSGSTNYTF
TGTGCCAGCACGGGAGGTTCCGGTTCCACTAACTACACCTTC
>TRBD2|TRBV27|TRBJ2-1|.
CASSLSGTRLSNEQFF
TGTGCCAGCAGTTTATCCGGGACTAGATTGTCCAATGAGCAGTTCTTC
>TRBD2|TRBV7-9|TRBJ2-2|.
CASSLVTSGGLTHRELFF
TGTGCCAGCAGCTTAGTTACTAGCGGAGGGCTCACCCATCGGGAGCTGTTTTTT
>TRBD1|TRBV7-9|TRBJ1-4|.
CASSSQGAGEKLFF
TGTGCCAGCAGCTCACAGGGGGCGGGAGAAAAACTGTTTTTT
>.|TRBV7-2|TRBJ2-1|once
CASSRGPNEQFF
TGTGCCAGCAGCCGTGGGCCCAATGAGCAGTTCTTC
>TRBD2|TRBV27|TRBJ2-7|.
CATSNGLVYEQYF
TGTGCCACCTCAAACGGACTAGTCTACGAGCAGTACTTC
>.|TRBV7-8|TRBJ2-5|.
CASSSTVTQYF
TGTGCCAGCAGCTCTACGGTGACCCAGTACTTC
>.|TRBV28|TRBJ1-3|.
CASSPNRVAGNTIYF
TGTGCCAGCAGCCCGAACAGGGTTGCTGGAAACACCATATATTTT
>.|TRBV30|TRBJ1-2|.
CAWSVGSYWYGYTF
TGTGCCTGGAGTGTTGGGAGCTATTGGTATGGCTACACCTTC
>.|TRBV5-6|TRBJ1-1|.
CASSLEADRTRDTEAFF
TGTGCCAGCAGCTTGGAAGCAGACCGAACGAGGGACACTGAAGCTTTCTTT
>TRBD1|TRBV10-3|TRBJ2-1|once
CACAGTGKDEQFF
TGTGCCTGTGCCGGGACAGGTAAAGATGAGCAGTTCTTC
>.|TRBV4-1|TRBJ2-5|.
CASSPSGTQETQYF
TGCGCCAGCAGCCCATCCGGGACACAAGAGACCCAGTACTTC
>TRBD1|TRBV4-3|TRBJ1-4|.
CASSRKRQGGGEKLFF
TGCGCCAGCAGCCGTAAGCGACAGGGTGGGGGTGAAAAACTGTTTTTT
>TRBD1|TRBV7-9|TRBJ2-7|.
CASSPDRGPLTLYEQYF
TGTGCCAGCAGCCCGGACAGGGGGCCTCTAACCCTCTACGAGCAGTACTTC
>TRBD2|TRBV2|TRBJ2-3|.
CASRHALTSGGAADTQYF
TGTGCCAGCCGACACGCCCTGACTAGCGGGGGGGCCGCGGATACGCAGTATTTT
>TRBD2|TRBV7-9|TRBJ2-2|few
CASSLAGATGELFF
TGTGCCAGCAGCCTAGCGGGAGCAACCGGGGAGCTGTTTTTT
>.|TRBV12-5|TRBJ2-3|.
CASGTGYNTDTQYF
TGTGCTAGTGGCACCGGGTATAACACAGATACGCAGTATTTT
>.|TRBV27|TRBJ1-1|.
CASSYNRVAEAFF
TGTGCCAGCAGTTATAACAGGGTCGCTGAAGCTTTCTTT
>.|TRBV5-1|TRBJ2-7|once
CASSLQGLYEQYF
TGCGCCAGCAGCCTTCAAGGACTTTACGAGCAGTACTTC
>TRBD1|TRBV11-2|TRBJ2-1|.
CASSLARTGGNEQFF
TGTGCCAGCAGCTTAGCTAGGACAGGGGGCAATGAGCAGTTCTTC
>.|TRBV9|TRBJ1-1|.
CASSVDGGPTEAFF
TGTGCCAGCAGCGTCGACGGGGGTCCCACTGAAGCTTTCTTT
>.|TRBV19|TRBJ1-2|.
CASSTAGDYGYTF
TGTGCCAGTAGTACAGCAGGGGACTATGGCTACACCTTC
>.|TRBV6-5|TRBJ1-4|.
CASSYSSREKLFF
TGTGCCAGCAGTTACTCGAGCCGTGAAAAACTGTTTTTT
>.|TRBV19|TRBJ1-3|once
CASTRTVSSGNTIYF
TGTGCCAGTACACGAACCGTCAGCTCTGGAAACACCATATATTTT
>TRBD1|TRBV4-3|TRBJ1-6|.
CASSQEGGYSPLHF
TGCGCCAGCAGCCAAGAAGGGGGCTATTCACCCCTCCACTTT
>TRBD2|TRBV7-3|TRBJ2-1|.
CASSLRGLAGQEQFF
TGTGCCAGCAGCTTAAGGGGACTAGCGGGACAAGAGCAGTTCTTC
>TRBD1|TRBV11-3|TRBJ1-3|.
CAIPLWSFTGAISGNTIYF
TGTGCCATCCCGCTCTGGTCTTTCACAGGGGCAATCTCTGGAAACACCATATATTTT
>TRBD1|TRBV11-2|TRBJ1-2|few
CASSPGQGYGYTF
TGTGCCAGCAGCCCCGGACAGGGCTATGGCTACACCTTC
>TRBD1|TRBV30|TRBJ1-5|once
CAWRRQGAQGQPQHF
TGTGCCTGGAGGAGACAGGGGGCGCAGGGTCAGCCCCAGCATTTT
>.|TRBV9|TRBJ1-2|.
CASSVDPTRGNYGYTF
TGTGCCAGCAGCGTAGACCCGACGAGGGGGAACTATGGCTACACCTTC
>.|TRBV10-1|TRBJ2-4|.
CASVTGKMVAKNIQYF
TGCGCCAGCGTTACAGGGAAGATGGTGGCCAAAAACATTCAGTACTTC
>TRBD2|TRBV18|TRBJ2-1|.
CASSLSSGSYNEQFF
TGTGCCAGCTCACTCTCCAGCGGGAGTTACAATGAGCAGTTCTTC
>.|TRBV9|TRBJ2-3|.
CASSVETVWHTQYF
TGTGCCAGCAGCGTAGAGACAGTGTGGCATACGCAGTATTTT
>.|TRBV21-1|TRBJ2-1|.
CASSKTSGSEHPSKSSYNEQFF
TGTGCCAGCAGCAAGACTAGCGGGAGTGAACATCCATCAAAAAGCTCCTACAATGAGCAGTTCTTC